The 4 T cell receptor beta chains in this list originate from one sample, sequenced in a study of CD8 T cells in Susac syndrome. Reverse transcription of 0.5 to 1 ug RNA was performed with random hexamers. TCRdb reanalysed the immunoSEQ multiplex PCR reads using MiXCR and keeps one entry per CDR3 protein. The table shows roughly 180,000 distinct CDR3 sequences, with 90% to 95% occurring only once. Sequencing input: CD4+ T cells from PBMCs. The receptors were gathered from a human donor with multiple sclerosis.

This chain links TRBV9 with TRBJ2-1; TRBD2 aligns across 7 bases. CDR3 length: 16 residues. From germline, CDR1 is SGDLS and CDR2 YYNGEE. V trimming: 3 bases; J trimming: 1 base; junction bases outside the gene matches: 7. As DNA, the CDR3 is TGTGCCAGCAGCGGCGATAGCGGGCGTTCCTACAATGAGCAGTTCTTC. Translating it yields CASSGDSGRSYNEQFF.

The chain is built from TRBV19 and TRBJ2-7; TRBD2 matches at 13 bases. CDR1 is LNHDA, CDR2 SQIVND, per germline (reference sequence). The CDR3 is 15 residues long. V gave up 4 bases and J gave up 2 bases; unmatched junction bases: 2. CDR3 in DNA: TGTGCCAGTAGTAGAGGGACTAGCGGGGCCTACGAGCAGTACTTC. Translated: CASSRGTSGAYEQYF.

This clonotype was picked up a small number of times. V and J are TRBV12-3 or TRBV12-4 and TRBJ2-5; 11 bases align to TRBD1. V lost 2 bases and J lost 5; bases outside the gene matches: 4. The CDR3 covers 15 residues. The chain's CDR3 is CASSLRTGGRETQYF. The CDR3 nucleotides are TGTGCCAGCAGTTTACGGACAGGGGGCAGGGAGACCCAGTACTTC.

Concerning this clonotype itself: The germline gene is not matched at one end of the junction; a read error may be the cause. The chain recombines TRBV2 with TRBJ2-7, with D perhaps TRBD2 (6 bases). The CDR3 sequence is 12 residues long. The germline V gene encodes CDR1 SNHLY and CDR2 FYNNEI. The CDR3 reads CASSEGGIEQYF. The CDR3 bases are TGTGCCAGCAGCGAAGGAGGGATCGAGCAGTACTTC. Supplemented by reference TRBV2 and TRBJ2-7, the full variable domain reads EPEVTQTPSHQVTQMGQEVILRCVPISNHLYFYWYRQILGQKVEFLVSFYNNEISEKSEIFDDQFSVERPDGSNFTLKIRSTKLEDSAMYFCASSEGGIEQYFGPGTRLTVT.